This T cell receptor beta chain originates from a study of T cell repertoires in cytomegalovirus infection. Trimming took 8 bases from V and 3 from J, leaving 8 bases between them. The CDR3 extends over 12 amino acids. CDR1 SNHLY and CDR2 FYNNEI come from the germline V gene. TCRdb reprocessed the reads with MiXCR, giving one entry per CDR3 protein. The sample holds about 260,000 distinct CDR3 sequences, roughly 13% seen once. The receptor was derived from a human donor in good health (CMV status not recorded). Some clones in this sample may be carry-over from other donors' samples. The specimen sequenced was PBMCs. The chain is built from TRBV2 and TRBJ2-1, with D unclear. The CDR3 sequence: CASLGGYNEQFF. The CDR3 bases are TGTGCCAGCCTCGGCGGCTACAATGAGCAGTTCTTC.